What follows are 11 T cell receptor beta chains derived from one specimen sequenced in a study of cytomegalovirus exposure and HLA in healthy donors. Use of 60 Vbeta and 13 Jbeta primers characterized the PCR. Some clones are missing from TCRdb's copy, which holds only in-frame ones; the method was immunoSEQ multiplex PCR. Of 85,000 to 100,000 clones listed, 60% to 65% are singletons. Sample: PBMCs. Receptor source: a human donor in good health.

The rearrangement uses TRBV6-5 and TRBJ2-3; 7 bases agree with TRBD1. The CDR3 extends over 14 amino acids. The germline gives CDR1 MNHEY, CDR2 SVGAGI. The trim removed 8 bases at V and 4 bases at J, leaving 9 bases unmatched. The CDR3 protein is CASFRDSFSDTQYF. The CDR3 nucleotides are TGTGCCAGCTTCCGGGACAGCTTTTCAGATACGCAGTATTTT.

This sequence joins TRBV7-3 and TRBJ2-1; 8 bases match TRBD2. The CDR3 sequence is 16 residues long. Germline CDR1 and CDR2: SGHTA and FQGTGA. V gave up 4 bases and J gave up 1 base; unmatched junction bases: 6. CDR3 coding DNA: TGTGCCAGCAGCTCCTCTACTAGCGGATCCTACAATGAGCAGTTCTTC. Its protein is CASSSSTSGSYNEQFF. Looking up the rest from reference TRBV7-3 and TRBJ2-1 gives the full variable domain: GAGVSQTPSNKVTEKGKYVELRCDPISGHTALYWYRQSLGQGPEFLIYFQGTGAADDSGLPNDRFFAVRPEGSVSTLKIQRTERGDSAVYLCASSSSTSGSYNEQFFGPGTRLTVL.

V and J are TRBV27 and TRBJ1-2, with D tentatively TRBD1 (5 bases). The CDR3 has 14 residues. Per germline, CDR1 MNHEY and CDR2 SMNVEV (reference sequence). V was pared by 3 bases and J by 8 bases, with 16 bases between. This CDR3 is CASSFIQGSQGYTF. The CDR3 DNA reads as TGTGCCAGCAGTTTTATTCAGGGTTCACAGGGCTACACCTTC.

V usage is TRBV4-3 and J usage is TRBJ2-1; 8 bases map to TRBD2. The V gene end was trimmed by 3 bases and the J gene end by 4 bases; junction bases not matched to a gene: 8. CDR1 is LGHNA and CDR2 is YSLEER in the germline V gene. The CDR3 is 16 amino acids. In DNA, the CDR3 is TGCGCCAGCAGCCAGGGATTAGCGGGGCTTTACAATGAGCAGTTCTTC. Translation gives CASSQGLAGLYNEQFF.

Only a few counts were recorded for this clone. DNA for the CDR3: TGCGCCAGCAGCCAATACGAGTCAGGGGCAATTGGCTACACCTTC. Translating gives CASSQYESGAIGYTF. V usage is TRBV4-1 and J usage is TRBJ1-2, with D possibly matching TRBD1 (6 bases). CDR1 and CDR2 from the germline V gene are MGHRA and YSYEKL. The CDR3 runs 15 residues. V was trimmed by 2 bases and J by 7 bases, leaving 17 bases between them.

There are a few counts of this clone. V usage is TRBV5-4 and J usage is TRBJ1-6; 10 bases agree with TRBD1. Trimming at V came to 4 bases and at J to 9 bases, leaving 4 bases not matched to a gene. CDR1 and CDR2 from the germline V gene are SGHNT and YYREEE (reference sequence). This CDR3 has 14 amino acids. CDR3 sequence (DNA): TGTGCCAGCAGCCCGGACAGGGGGATTTCACCCCTCCACTTT. Amino acids: CASSPDRGISPLHF.

The CDR3 protein is CASSDSRYQETQYF. For the CDR3, the DNA is TGTGCCAGCAGTGATTCCAGGTACCAAGAGACCCAGTACTTC. The chain links TRBV2 to TRBJ2-5; D gene uncertain. Germline V gene data show CDR1 as SNHLY and CDR2 as FYNNEI. The CDR3 covers 14 residues. Trimming pared 3 bases from V and 0 bases from J, leaving 8 bases between.

The chain uses TRBV5-1 and TRBJ1-1; possible D gene TRBD1, 5 bases. The CDR3 covers 14 residues. Germline lookup yields CDR1 SGHRS and CDR2 YFSETQ. Trimming stripped 0 bases from V and 5 bases from J, with 11 bases between. CDR3 in DNA: TGCGCCAGCAGCTTGGGGGGGGTTATAACTGAAGCTTTCTTT. Translated: CASSLGGVITEAFF. Filled out from reference TRBV5-1 and TRBJ1-1, the complete variable domain reads KAGVTQTPRYLIKTRGQQVTLSCSPISGHRSVSWYQQTPGQGLQFLFEYFSETQRNKGNFPGRFSGRQFSNSRSEMNVSTLELGDSALYLCASSLGGVITEAFFGQGTRLTVV.

This clone has just a few counts. The V gene is TRBV10-3, the J gene TRBJ1-1, with D unclear. CDR3 size: 13 residues. CDR1 and CDR2 (germline): ENHRY, SYGVKD. Trimming removed 7 bases at V and 2 bases at J, with 11 bases between. In DNA, the CDR3 is TGTGCCATCAAACTTGGAGATAACACTGAAGCTTTCTTT. Translation: CAIKLGDNTEAFF.

The chain employs TRBV7-3 and TRBJ2-5, with D tentatively TRBD2 (5 bases). Trimming shortened V by 5 bases and J by 2 bases, and 9 bases separated the two germline ends. The CDR3 extends over 13 amino acids. Germline CDR1 reads SGHTA; CDR2 reads FQGTGA. CDR3 sequence (DNA): TGTGCCAGCAGCGCCAGCGGTCAAGAGACCCAGTACTTC. Its protein is CASSASGQETQYF.

The genes are TRBV27 and TRBJ2-2; 10 bases agree with TRBD2. CDR1 and CDR2 (germline): MNHEY, SMNVEV (reference sequence). The junction had 3 bases not matched to a gene; V was cut back by 7 bases and J by 4 bases. The CDR3 sequence is 14 residues long. CDR3 amino acids: CASTVAGGTGELFF. CDR3 DNA sequence: TGTGCCAGCACCGTAGCGGGGGGCACCGGGGAGCTGTTTTTT.